This is a list of T cell receptor beta chains from one sample in a study of cytomegalovirus exposure and HLA in healthy donors. Clones were read by immunoSEQ multiplex PCR, and TCRdb kept only the in-frame ones, dropping some. Of 150,000 to 200,000 clones detected, about 84% appear once; the ten largest clones hold around 1.6%. The sequencing input was PBMCs. These receptors were collected from a woman aged 18-29 years in good health and CMV-seronegative. The CDR3 runs from the conserved cysteine through the conserved F or W. D genes are given only for firm matches. Part of the rows lack a size; the others show once, few, many or a class for expanded clones.

abundance	v_gene	len	j_gene	d_gene	CDR3aa	CDR3nt
-	TRBV18	16	TRBJ1-4	-	CASSRLGASTNEKLFF	TGTGCCAGCTCAAGGTTAGGGGCCTCAACTAATGAAAAACTGTTTTTT
-	TRBV5-6	12	TRBJ1-1	TRBD1	CASSLWGQGAFF	TGTGCCAGCAGCTTGTGGGGACAGGGAGCTTTCTTT
-	TRBV19	13	TRBJ2-1	TRBD1	CASRWTGGAEQFF	TGTGCCAGCCGCTGGACAGGGGGGGCTGAGCAGTTCTTC
-	TRBV6-1	16	TRBJ1-5	TRBD1	CASSEVPGQGHQPQHF	TGTGCCAGCAGTGAGGTCCCGGGACAGGGCCATCAGCCCCAGCATTTT
-	TRBV7-4	14	TRBJ2-7	TRBD2	CASSFGTSGGQLYF	TGTGCCAGCAGCTTCGGGACTAGCGGGGGCCAACTTTACTTC
once	TRBV12-5	20	TRBJ2-7	TRBD1	CASGLPRQGTFIMASYEQYF	TGTGCTAGTGGTTTGCCCCGACAGGGGACGTTCATTATGGCCTCCTACGAGCAGTACTTC
-	TRBV19	19	TRBJ2-2	TRBD1	CASSSIIRGQGQNTGELFF	TGTGCCAGTAGCTCCATAATTCGGGGACAGGGACAAAACACCGGGGAGCTGTTTTTT
-	TRBV6-1	16	TRBJ2-6	-	CASSETGGAGANVLTF	TGTGCCAGCAGTGAAACGGGGGGCGCTGGGGCCAACGTCCTGACTTTC
-	TRBV4-1	18	TRBJ2-7	TRBD2	CASSQDLAAGGPIEEQYF	TGCGCCAGCAGCCAAGATCTGGCAGCGGGGGGGCCTATCGAAGAGCAGTACTTC
-	TRBV6-5	14	TRBJ2-1	-	CASSYSPGQREQFF	TGTGCCAGCAGTTACTCACCGGGACAACGTGAGCAGTTCTTC
once	TRBV10-3	14	TRBJ1-1	TRBD1	CAIREGQGGTEAFF	TGTGCCATCAGAGAGGGACAGGGGGGAACTGAAGCTTTCTTT
-	TRBV25-1	13	TRBJ2-1	TRBD2	CASSHSPSGEQFF	TGTGCCAGCAGTCATTCCCCTAGCGGTGAGCAGTTCTTC
-	TRBV9	14	TRBJ1-3	-	CASSEGNSGNTIYF	TGTGCCAGCAGCGAGGGGAACTCTGGAAACACCATATATTTT
-	TRBV19	12	TRBJ1-6	TRBD1	CASSRDSSPLHF	TGTGCCAGTAGTAGGGACAGTTCACCCCTCCACTTT
-	TRBV27	18	TRBJ1-1	TRBD1	CASSLSTGKGGPNTEAFF	TGTGCCAGCAGTTTATCTACGGGAAAAGGGGGCCCGAACACTGAAGCTTTCTTT
-	TRBV9	13	TRBJ2-7	-	CASSVVVSYEQYF	TGTGCCAGCAGCGTAGTAGTTAGCTACGAGCAGTACTTC
-	TRBV19	17	TRBJ1-2	TRBD1	CASSIEGLGTGNYGYTF	TGTGCCAGTAGTATAGAGGGGTTGGGGACAGGGAACTATGGCTACACCTTC
-	TRBV4-2	15	TRBJ2-5	-	CASSQDGAGGETQYF	TGTGCCAGCAGCCAAGATGGAGCGGGTGGGGAGACCCAGTACTTC
once	TRBV6-6	15	TRBJ2-2	-	CASSDKTANTGELFF	TGTGCCAGCAGTGACAAGACGGCAAACACCGGGGAGCTGTTTTTT
-	TRBV5-1	16	TRBJ2-2	-	CASSLAAKANTGELFF	TGCGCCAGCAGCTTGGCCGCTAAAGCGAACACCGGGGAGCTGTTTTTT
few	TRBV7-2	14	TRBJ1-1	TRBD1	CASSLTTGTPEAFF	TGTGCCAGCAGCTTAACGACAGGGACCCCTGAAGCTTTCTTT
-	TRBV27	17	TRBJ2-2	-	CASSFRRQGGNTGELFF	TGTGCCAGCAGTTTTCGAAGACAGGGAGGGAACACCGGGGAGCTGTTTTTT
-	TRBV10-3	15	TRBJ2-5	TRBD2	CAISVETSWVETQYF	TGTGCCATCAGTGTTGAGACTAGCTGGGTGGAGACCCAGTACTTC
-	TRBV10-3	14	TRBJ2-6	-	CAISALREANVLTF	TGTGCCATCAGTGCACTGCGGGAGGCCAACGTCCTGACTTTC
-	TRBV7-6	17	TRBJ2-2	TRBD2	CASSLAGLAGGPGELFF	TGTGCCAGCAGCTTAGCGGGACTAGCGGGAGGGCCGGGGGAGCTGTTTTTT
-	TRBV6-5	14	TRBJ1-1	TRBD1	CASTGQGAGTEAFF	TGTGCCAGCACCGGACAGGGGGCAGGGACTGAAGCTTTCTTT
-	TRBV5-1	17	TRBJ1-3	TRBD1	CASSATPGQYSGNTIYF	TGCGCCAGCAGCGCTACGCCGGGACAGTACTCTGGAAACACCATATATTTT
-	TRBV5-4	15	TRBJ1-1	-	CASSSGGSVNTEAFF	TGTGCCAGCAGCTCGGGGGGGTCCGTAAACACTGAAGCTTTCTTT
-	TRBV27	15	TRBJ1-2	-	CASSSREGTIYGYTF	TGTGCCAGCAGTTCTCGGGAGGGGACCATCTATGGCTACACCTTC
-	TRBV7-9	16	TRBJ2-1	-	CASSLPSGSSYNEQFF	TGTGCCAGCAGCTTACCGAGCGGCAGCTCCTACAATGAGCAGTTCTTC
-	TRBV6-5	13	TRBJ2-1	TRBD2	CASGRGSYNEQFF	TGTGCCAGCGGGCGGGGGTCCTACAATGAGCAGTTCTTC
-	TRBV7-8	17	TRBJ1-2	-	CASSLRPRTEANYGYTF	TGTGCCAGCAGCTTAAGGCCCCGGACTGAGGCTAACTATGGCTACACCTTC